The clone carrying this TCR beta chain was seen only once. Antigen: not known. The data are from a study of blood T cells in healthy people across ages. A second PCR of 7 to 11 cycles used a sample-barcoded 5' primer and a J-beta primer mix. TCRdb analysed the 5' RACE reads with MiXCR anew, one entry per CDR3 protein. The top ten clones hold 18% of a sample with 500,000 to 600,000 distinct CDR3 sequences, 27% of them seen once. The V gene lost 5 bases and the J gene lost 8 bases, with 21 bases spanning the gap. The CDR3 has 15 amino acids. Germline values: CDR1 GTSNPN, CDR2 SVGIG (reference sequence). Whole-study results and caveats: The lack of PBMC sorting stopped any conclusive naive versus antigen-experienced comparison. Estimates of total diversity, which came from one million sequenced T cells, were considered to be underestimates.

Peripheral blood, approximately 10 milliliters per donor, was collected. Researchers isolated at least 7 million PBMCs per sample. The V and J genes are TRBV30 and TRBJ1-4; possibly TRBD1 for D (5 bases). This TCR was sampled from a woman in her seventies in good health. Sequencing input: blood. In DNA, the CDR3 is TGTGCCTGGGCCCCTCGGTGGAGGGGAGGGGAAAAACTGTTTTTT. It specifies CAWAPRWRGGEKLFF.